This entry is about one T cell receptor beta chain. Its matching antigen is unknown. Some clones are missing from TCRdb's copy, which holds only in-frame ones; the method was immunoSEQ multiplex PCR. The table lists about 43,000 clones, about nine tenths of them singletons, with over 3% in the top ten. V was shortened by 2 bases and J by 8 bases, with 11 bases between the two germline ends. The CDR3 has 13 amino acids. Germline V gives CDR1 SGHDN, CDR2 FVKESK. This sample is part of a study of tissue T cells after allogeneic stem cell transplantation. Study details: Graft-versus-host disease patients received grafts, four unmodified and three CD34-selected to deplete T cells. Viable blood and marrow gave sorted CD3+ T cells if numbers allowed.

Study-wide points: Anatomically similar tissues had similar TCR repertoires within each patient.

The sequencing used blood, collected before transplantation. V and J are TRBV14 and TRBJ2-3; D not certain. This sequence was found in a woman aged 40-69 years who later had graft-versus-host disease after an allogeneic stem cell transplant. The CDR3 bases are TGTGCCAGCAGCCAACCAGGCAGTACTACGCAGTATTTT. Translation gives CASSQPGSTTQYF.